This T cell receptor (beta chain) was found in a study of blood T cell repertoires in COVID-19. Study processing details: Amplified reference gene primers provided the basis for estimating nucleated cell counts. Only in-frame clones appear in the TCRdb table, and some are missing; sequencing was by immunoSEQ multiplex PCR. That table furnishes V, J and clone size, whereas the DNA furnished D and trimming. The sample comprises 11,000 to 15,000 clones, 85% to 90% of which are singletons, and 13% to 15% rests with the top ten. Germline values: CDR1 SGHTA, CDR2 FQGNSA. The CDR3 extends over 15 amino acids. Trimming shortened V by 1 base and J by 4 bases, and 14 bases separated the two germline ends.

The chain has TRBV7-2 and TRBJ2-7; D might be TRBD2 (7 bases). This sequence was found in a man over 45 with active COVID-19. Sequenced sample: peripheral blood. The CDR3 is CASSLGDGGLYEQYF. The CDR3 DNA reads TGTGCCAGCAGCTTAGGGGACGGGGGGCTATACGAGCAGTACTTC.